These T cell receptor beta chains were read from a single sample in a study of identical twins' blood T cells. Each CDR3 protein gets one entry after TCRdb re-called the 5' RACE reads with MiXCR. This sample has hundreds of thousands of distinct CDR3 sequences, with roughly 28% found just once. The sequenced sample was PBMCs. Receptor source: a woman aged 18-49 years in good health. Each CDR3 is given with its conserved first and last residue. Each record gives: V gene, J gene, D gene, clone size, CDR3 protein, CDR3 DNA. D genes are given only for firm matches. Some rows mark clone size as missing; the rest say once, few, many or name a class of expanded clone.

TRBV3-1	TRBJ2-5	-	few	CASSPKTGTHQETQYF	TGTGCCAGCAGCCCAAAGACCGGGACCCACCAAGAGACCCAGTACTTC
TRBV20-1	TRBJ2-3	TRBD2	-	CSAHGLAGSTDTQYF	TGCAGTGCTCATGGACTAGCGGGTAGCACAGATACGCAGTATTTT
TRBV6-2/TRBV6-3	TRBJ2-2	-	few	CAVSAGWATGELFF	TGTGCCGTGTCCGCGGGATGGGCCACCGGGGAGCTGTTTTTT
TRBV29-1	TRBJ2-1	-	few	CSVDGVGNEQFF	TGCAGCGTTGACGGGGTAGGGAATGAGCAGTTCTTC
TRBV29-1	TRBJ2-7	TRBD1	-	CSVGQGGSEQYF	TGCAGCGTTGGACAGGGTGGTAGCGAGCAGTACTTC
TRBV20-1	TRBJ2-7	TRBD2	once	CSARPEREGGRVTEQYF	TGCAGTGCTAGACCTGAGCGGGAAGGCGGGAGGGTTACCGAGCAGTACTTC
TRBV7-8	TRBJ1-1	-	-	CASSLEVETVSTEAFF	TGTGCCAGCAGCTTAGAGGTGGAAACGGTCTCCACTGAAGCTTTCTTT
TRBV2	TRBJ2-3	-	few	CASPPLTDTQYF	TGTGCCAGCCCGCCCCTTACAGATACGCAGTATTTT
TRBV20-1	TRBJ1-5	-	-	CSARPLGQQGGNQPQHF	TGCAGTGCTAGACCCCTCGGACAGCAGGGTGGCAATCAGCCCCAGCATTTT
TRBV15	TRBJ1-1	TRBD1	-	CAASRDRAGTEAFF	TGTGCCGCCAGCAGAGACAGGGCAGGGACTGAAGCTTTCTTT
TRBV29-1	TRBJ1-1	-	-	CSVSGARTEAFF	TGCAGCGTGTCTGGGGCGCGGACTGAAGCTTTCTTT
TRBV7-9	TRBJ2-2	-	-	CASSSREGELFF	TGTGCCAGCAGCTCCCGCGAGGGGGAGCTGTTTTTT
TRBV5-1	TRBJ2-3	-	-	CASSLRGRTDTQYF	TGCGCCAGCAGCTTGAGAGGGCGCACAGATACGCAGTATTTT
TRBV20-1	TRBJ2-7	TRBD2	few	CSASYVGLATYEQYF	TGCAGTGCTAGTTACGTGGGACTAGCGACTTACGAGCAGTACTTC
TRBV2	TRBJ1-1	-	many	CASSRQNTEAFF	TGTGCCAGCAGTAGACAGAACACTGAAGCTTTCTTT
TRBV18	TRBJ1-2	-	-	CASSPRPGQRYTF	TGTGCCAGCTCACCACGCCCCGGACAGCGCTACACCTTC
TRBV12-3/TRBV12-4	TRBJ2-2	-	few	CASSLMGDTGELFF	TGTGCCAGCAGTTTAATGGGGGACACCGGGGAGCTGTTTTTT
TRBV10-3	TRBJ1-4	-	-	CAISESSTEKLFF	TGTGCCATCAGTGAGTCATCGACAGAAAAACTGTTTTTT
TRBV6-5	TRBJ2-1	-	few	CASSCERAVGNEQFF	TGTGCCAGCAGTTGCGAGCGAGCGGTGGGAAATGAGCAGTTCTTC
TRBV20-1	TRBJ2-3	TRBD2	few	CSATTASGITDTQYF	TGCAGTGCTACCACCGCTAGCGGTATCACAGATACGCAGTATTTT
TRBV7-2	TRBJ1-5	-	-	CASTPGRYSNQPQHF	TGTGCCAGCACCCCTGGGAGATATAGCAATCAGCCCCAGCATTTT
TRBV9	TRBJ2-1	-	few	CASSVGGGDNEQFF	TGTGCCAGCAGCGTAGGAGGGGGAGACAATGAGCAGTTCTTC
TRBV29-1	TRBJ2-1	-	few	CSAKSYNEQFF	TGCAGCGCCAAATCCTACAATGAGCAGTTCTTC
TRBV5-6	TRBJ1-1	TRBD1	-	CASSLPRDRQNTEAFF	TGTGCCAGCAGCTTACCTCGGGACAGGCAGAACACTGAAGCTTTCTTT
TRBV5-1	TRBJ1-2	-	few	CASSSPGRNSYGYTF	TGCGCCAGCAGCTCACCGGGACGGAACTCCTATGGCTACACCTTC
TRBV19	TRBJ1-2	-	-	CASSGDRVGYGYTF	TGTGCCAGTAGTGGCGACCGAGTAGGGTATGGCTACACCTTC
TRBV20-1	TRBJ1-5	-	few	CSARSRGGYSNQPQHF	TGCAGTGCTAGATCCCGGGGGGGATATAGCAATCAGCCCCAGCATTTT
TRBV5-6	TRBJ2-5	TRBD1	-	CASSLGQGRVETQYF	TGTGCCAGCAGCTTGGGACAGGGAAGAGTAGAGACCCAGTACTTC
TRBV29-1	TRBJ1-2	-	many	CSVAGADSNYGYTF	TGCAGCGTTGCTGGCGCGGACAGTAACTATGGCTACACCTTC
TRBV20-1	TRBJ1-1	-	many	CSAGAGNIVAEAFF	TGCAGTGCTGGGGCCGGGAATATTGTCGCTGAAGCTTTCTTT
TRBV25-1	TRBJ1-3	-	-	CASSDSREGNTIYF	TGTGCCAGCAGTGATTCCAGGGAGGGAAACACCATATATTTT
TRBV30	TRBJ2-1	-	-	CAWSVGYEQFF	TGTGCCTGGAGTGTGGGCTATGAGCAGTTCTTC
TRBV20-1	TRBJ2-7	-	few	CSARDFRSREQYF	TGCAGTGCTAGAGATTTCCGGAGCCGCGAGCAGTACTTC
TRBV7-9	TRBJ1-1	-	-	CASSLSLLNWEAFF	TGTGCCAGCAGCTTAAGTCTCTTAAACTGGGAGGCTTTCTTT
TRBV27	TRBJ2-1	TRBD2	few	CASSFLGLASYNEQFF	TGTGCCAGCAGTTTCCTGGGACTAGCTTCTTACAATGAGCAGTTCTTC
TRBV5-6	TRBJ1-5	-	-	CASSARGTRNNQPQHF	TGTGCCAGCAGCGCAAGGGGTACCAGGAACAATCAGCCCCAGCATTTT
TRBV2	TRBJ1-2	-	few	CASSEATEGYGYTF	TGTGCCAGCAGTGAGGCAACAGAAGGATACGGCTACACCTTC
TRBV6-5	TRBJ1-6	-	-	CASSYSGGARDSPLHF	TGTGCCAGCAGTTACTCGGGGGGGGCGAGGGATTCACCCCTCCACTTT
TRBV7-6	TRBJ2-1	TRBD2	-	CASSPNRAGGYNEQFF	TGTGCCAGCAGCCCGAATAGAGCGGGGGGCTACAATGAGCAGTTCTTC
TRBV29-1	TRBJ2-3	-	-	CCVDHGGGTDTQYF	TGCTGCGTTGATCACGGTGGGGGGACAGATACGCAGTATTTT
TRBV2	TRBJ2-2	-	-	CATMNTGELFF	TGTGCCACAATGAACACCGGGGAGCTGTTTTTT
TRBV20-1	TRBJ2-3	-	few	CSVTLEGSSTDTQYF	TGCAGTGTCACACTAGAGGGGTCTTCCACAGATACGCAGTATTTT
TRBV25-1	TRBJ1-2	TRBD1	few	CASSVGTGDGYTF	TGTGCCAGCAGTGTAGGGACAGGGGATGGCTACACCTTC
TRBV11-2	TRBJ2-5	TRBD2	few	CASSYRLGREGETQYF	TGTGCCAGCAGCTACCGATTAGGCAGGGAGGGAGAGACCCAGTACTTC
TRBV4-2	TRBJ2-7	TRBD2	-	CASSQDEGGGASEQYF	TGTGCCAGCAGCCAAGATGAGGGCGGGGGGGCGAGCGAGCAGTACTTC
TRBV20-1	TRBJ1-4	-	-	CSARDRRGLNEKLFF	TGCAGTGCTAGAGATCGGAGAGGGCTAAATGAAAAACTGTTTTTT
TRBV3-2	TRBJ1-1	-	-	CASSQEPQDAEAFF	TGTGCCAGCAGCCAGGAACCACAGGATGCTGAAGCTTTCTTT
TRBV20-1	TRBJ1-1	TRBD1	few	CSARSRQGAGTEAFF	TGCAGTGCTAGAAGTCGGCAGGGGGCCGGCACTGAAGCTTTCTTT